The 8 T cell receptor beta chains listed next were all sequenced from one sample in a study of T-cell reconstitution after alpha-beta-depleted transplantation in children. Unique molecular identifiers were used to barcode this TCRbeta library. TCRdb re-derived calls from the PCR reads in MiXCR, one entry per CDR3 protein. The table lists approximately 980,000 distinct CDR3 sequences, under 30% of them singletons, with about 28% in the top ten. Sequenced material: PBMCs, mostly from graft donor cells, taken 360 days after TCRalphabeta/CD19-depleted stem cell transplant. All receptors derive from a boy under two years old who had a stem cell transplant for SCID, so the T cells may come from the graft donor.

The chain couples TRBV12-3 or TRBV12-4 to TRBJ2-1; unclear D gene. Deletions cut 3 bases from V and 5 bases from J, with 14 bases between. This CDR3 spans 15 amino acids. The CDR3 region is CASSFFHGPDNEQFF. The CDR3 DNA sequence: TGTGCCAGCAGTTTTTTTCACGGACCTGACAATGAGCAGTTCTTC.

The sample holds a few counts of this clonotype. The gene calls are TRBV9 and TRBJ1-1; D gene ambiguous. Germline CDR1 is SGDLS and CDR2 is YYNGEE. CDR3 length: 16 residues. The ends were cut back, 4 bases at V and 1 base at J, with 17 bases in the middle. CDR3 sequence (DNA): TGTGCCAGCAGCAATACTCCCACACGGACGAACACTGAAGCTTTCTTT. This encodes CASSNTPTRTNTEAFF.

The table lists this clonotype with many counts. This chain connects TRBV13 to TRBJ2-1; no definite D call. The germline gives CDR1 PRHDT, CDR2 FYEKMQ (reference sequence). The CDR3 loop spans 15 amino acids. V was trimmed by 5 bases and J by 2 bases, leaving 13 bases between them. The CDR3 loop reads CASSADLRTYNEQFF. CDR3 nucleotide sequence: TGTGCCAGCAGCGCAGACCTCCGGACCTACAATGAGCAGTTCTTC.

This clonotype was observed a handful of times. The V gene is TRBV7-6, the J gene TRBJ2-1, with TRBD2 identical over 11 bases. Germline V gene sequence: CDR1 SGHVS, CDR2 FNYEAQ. The CDR3 loop spans 16 amino acids. The junction had 3 bases not matched to a gene; V was cut back by 3 bases and J by 2 bases. The CDR3 spells CASSFSGGATYNEQFF. The CDR3 nucleotides read TGTGCCAGCAGCTTTAGCGGGGGGGCCACCTACAATGAGCAGTTCTTC.

This clonotype has at least ten counts. The chain carries TRBV5-1 and TRBJ2-1, with D uncertain. Trimming took off 0 bases at V and 2 bases at J, with 6 bases between the two ends. The germline V gene encodes CDR1 SGHRS and CDR2 YFSETQ. The CDR3 runs 14 residues. CDR3 bases: TGCGCCAGCAGCTTGGTTCCACCCTACAATGAGCAGTTCTTC. Protein product: CASSLVPPYNEQFF.

Written as DNA, the CDR3 is TGTGCCAGCAGTTTAGCGCTGGACAGTCGAGCCACCGGGGAGCTGTTTTTT. Encoded protein: CASSLALDSRATGELFF. The V gene is TRBV12-3 or TRBV12-4, the J gene TRBJ2-2, with a tentative D call TRBD1 (6 bases). V shed 0 bases and J shed 4 bases, with 15 bases lying between them. The CDR3 length is 17 residues.

The gene calls are TRBV20-1 and TRBJ2-5; TRBD1 is a possible D gene (5 bases). The CDR3 has 12 residues. V was cut by 6 bases and J by 4 bases, with 12 bases left in between. Germline V gene sequence: CDR1 DFQATT, CDR2 SNEGSKA (reference sequence). The CDR3 coding sequence is TGCAGTGCCCCGTTTAGGGGAGAGACCCAGTACTTC. It codes for CSAPFRGETQYF.

A few counts support this clonotype. The chain is built from TRBV28 and TRBJ2-3; the match to TRBD2 covers 9 bases. The length of the CDR3 is 17 residues. Trimming cost V 5 bases and J 1 base; bases outside gene matches: 10. CDR1 and CDR2 from the germline V gene are MDHEN and SYDVKM. The CDR3 here is CASSLQSGGSRTDTQYF. The DNA for the CDR3 is TGTGCCAGCAGTCTTCAAAGCGGGGGGAGCCGCACAGATACGCAGTATTTT.